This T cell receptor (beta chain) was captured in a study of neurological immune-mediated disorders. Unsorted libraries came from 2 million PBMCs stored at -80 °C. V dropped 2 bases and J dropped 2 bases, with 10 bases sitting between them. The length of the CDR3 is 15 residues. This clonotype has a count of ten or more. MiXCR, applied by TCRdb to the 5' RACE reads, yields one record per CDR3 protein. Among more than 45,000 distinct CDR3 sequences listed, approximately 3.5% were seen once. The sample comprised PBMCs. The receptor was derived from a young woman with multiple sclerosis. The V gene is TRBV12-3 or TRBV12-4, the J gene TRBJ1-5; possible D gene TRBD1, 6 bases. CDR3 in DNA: TGTGCCAGCAGTTTAAACAGGGCAGGCAATCAGCCCCAGCATTTT. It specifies CASSLNRAGNQPQHF.